These 25 T cell receptor beta chains were all obtained from the same sample, sequenced in a study of T cells in Graves' hyperthyroidism and ophthalmopathy. Amplified TCR beta CDR3 regions came from RNA transcripts. Using the HTBI primer set, a first-round RT-PCR was run on the TCR CDR3. In TCRdb, the multiplex PCR reads were re-called with MiXCR into one record per CDR3 protein. Of 300,000 to 400,000 distinct CDR3 sequences listed, about 18% are singletons. The sample comprised blood. The receptors shown here come from a man aged 18 to 30 with Graves' ophthalmopathy.

This clonotype was observed many times. The V and J genes are TRBV3-1 and TRBJ2-5; D is uncertain. Germline CDR1 is LGHDT and CDR2 is YNNKEL (reference sequence). The CDR3 is 13 amino acids. The V and J ends lost 4 bases and 4 bases respectively, with 10 bases between them. DNA of the CDR3: TGTGCCAGCAGCCTCAGGCCCTCAGAGACCCAGTACTTC. This codes for CASSLRPSETQYF.

A note on this clonotype: The junction and the germline gene differ at one end; a read error may be behind it. J is TRBJ2-5 and V is TRBV5-1, with TRBD2 matching over 11 bases. The CDR3 is 16 residues long. Looked up from germline, CDR1 is SGHRS and CDR2 is YFSETQ. CDR3 loop: CATSQSLAGGAETQYF. The CDR3 DNA reads as TGCGCCACCAGCCAATCCCTAGCGGGGGGCGCGGAGACCCAGTACTTC.

This clonotype was picked up many times. The chain uses TRBV6-1 and TRBJ1-1; perhaps TRBD1 as D (6 bases). The length of the CDR3 is 16 residues. Germline assignment: CDR1 MNHNS and CDR2 SASEGT. V was clipped by 6 bases and J by 4 bases, with 21 bases between them. In DNA form, the CDR3 reads TGTGCCAGCAGCCCGGCGTACGCGGGGGCGAGCACTGAAGCTTTCTTT. This gives the protein CASSPAYAGASTEAFF.

This clonotype was counted ten times or more. The rearrangement links TRBV7-9 to TRBJ1-1, with D possibly TRBD1 on 6 matching bases. This CDR3 has 19 residues. V was trimmed by 5 bases and J by 3 bases, leaving 28 bases between them. Germline V CDR1 and CDR2: SEHNR, FQNEAQ (reference sequence). The CDR3 DNA sequence: TGTGCCAGCAGCCCACGATCCTCGGTTGCGGGGGCGAGGTACACTGAAGCTTTCTTT. Its protein is CASSPRSSVAGARYTEAFF.

As DNA, the CDR3 is TGTGCCAGCAACCCTACGGGGCCCGGGGCCCGAGATACGCAGTATTTT. Translation: CASNPTGPGARDTQYF. The chain combines TRBV6-1 with TRBJ2-3, with D possibly being TRBD1 or TRBD2 (5 bases each). CDR3 length: 16 amino acids. Looked up from germline, CDR1 is MNHNS and CDR2 is SASEGT. Trimming cost V 7 bases and J 5 bases, with 22 bases left between them.

The chain joins TRBV5-1 to TRBJ2-3; D is perhaps TRBD2 (5 bases). The CDR3 consists of 16 residues. Per germline, CDR1 SGHRS and CDR2 YFSETQ. Trimming shortened V by 4 bases and J by 1 base, and 16 bases separated the two germline ends. CDR3 region: CASSGKTGIGTDTQYF. The CDR3 DNA sequence: TGCGCCAGCAGCGGGAAAACGGGGATCGGCACAGATACGCAGTATTTT. Full variable domain (outside the CDR3, taken from reference TRBV5-1 and TRBJ2-3): KAGVTQTPRYLIKTRGQQVTLSCSPISGHRSVSWYQQTPGQGLQFLFEYFSETQRNKGNFPGRFSGRQFSNSRSEMNVSTLELGDSALYLCASSGKTGIGTDTQYFGPGTRLTVL.

On this clonotype itself: A read error may account for a junction end that differs from germline. The CDR3 protein is CVSSPNRGGSPLHF. DNA for the CDR3: TGTGTCAGCAGTCCTAATAGAGGGGGTTCACCCCTCCACTTC. V gene TRBV27 combines with J gene TRBJ1-6; tentative D call: TRBD1 (6 bases). From germline, CDR1 is MNHEY and CDR2 SMNVEV (reference sequence). This CDR3 has 14 amino acids.

This clonotype has a count of ten or more. The junction and the germline gene differ at one end; a read error may be behind it. The chain links TRBV3-1 to TRBJ2-5; D uncertain. The germline V gene has CDR1 LGHDT and CDR2 YNNKEL (reference sequence). The CDR3 has 13 amino acids. The CDR3 here is CASSHADGEAQYF. CDR3 coding DNA: TGTGCCAGCAGCCATGCGGACGGAGAGGCCCAGTACTTC.

This clonotype was observed many times. V gene TRBV12-3 or TRBV12-4 combines with J gene TRBJ2-3; D tentatively fits TRBD1 or TRBD2 (5 bases each). Trimming took 5 bases from V and 6 from J, leaving 15 bases between them. The CDR3 is 14 residues long. CDR3 bases: TGTGCCAGCAGTCTCCGGGACCTTCATGATACGCAGTATTTT. Residues: CASSLRDLHDTQYF.

This clonotype was counted ten times or more. The rearrangement links TRBV9 to TRBJ1-1; no clear D gene. The germline CDR1 and CDR2 sequences are SGDLS and YYNGEE. The CDR3 is 14 residues long. Trimming took 3 bases from V and 1 from J, leaving 10 bases between them. The CDR3 nucleotides are TGTGCCAGCAGCGCGAGAGGGAAGAACACTGAAGCTTTCTTT. This encodes CASSARGKNTEAFF.

The chain links TRBV9 to TRBJ1-1; D is uncertain. This CDR3 spans 14 amino acids. CDR1 is SGDLS, CDR2 YYNGEE, per germline. Trimming removed 0 bases at V and 2 bases at J, with 8 bases between. This CDR3 reads CASSVAGSNTEAFF. The DNA of the CDR3 is TGTGCCAGCAGCGTAGCCGGTTCCAACACTGAAGCTTTCTTT.

This chain connects TRBV19 to TRBJ2-1; tentatively, D is TRBD1 or TRBD2 (5 bases each). This CDR3 is built from 14 residues. The V gene lost 7 bases and the J gene lost 6 bases, with 16 bases spanning the gap. CDR1 is LNHDA and CDR2 is SQIVND in the germline V gene (reference sequence). CDR3 residues: CASTIGAAVNEQFF. CDR3 nucleotide sequence: TGTGCCAGTACAATCGGGGCAGCTGTCAATGAGCAGTTCTTC.

This clonotype was found many times. The V call is TRBV6-1, the J call TRBJ1-1; D is unresolved. Germline loops: CDR1 MNHNS, CDR2 SASEGT. Trimming removed 6 bases from V and 4 bases from J, with 12 bases in between. This CDR3 comprises 13 residues. This chain's CDR3 is CASSRMGGTEAFF. DNA of the CDR3: TGTGCCAGCAGCCGGATGGGAGGCACTGAAGCTTTCTTT.

V gene TRBV27 combines with J gene TRBJ2-7; D remains ambiguous. Germline V gene lookup returns CDR1 MNHEY and CDR2 SMNVEV (reference sequence). V was trimmed by 5 bases and J by 6 bases, leaving 8 bases between them. The CDR3 covers 11 residues. The CDR3 DNA reads as TGTGCCAGCAGTACCGGTCGCGAGCAGTACTTC. Its protein product is CASSTGREQYF.

A remark on this clonotype: This may stem from a read error, because a much larger clone lies one nucleotide away. The gene calls are TRBV5-1 and TRBJ2-5; D might be TRBD1 or TRBD2, each matching 5 bases. Germline V gene sequence: CDR1 SGHRS, CDR2 YFSETQ. The CDR3 is made up of 14 amino acids. Trimming removed 5 bases at V and 1 base at J, with 12 bases between. The CDR3 bases are TGCGCCAGCAGATGGGGGAACCTCCAAGAGACCCAGTACTTC. Its translation is CASRWGNLQETQYF.

This clonotype occurred many times. This rearrangement joins TRBV28 to TRBJ2-3; TRBD2 is a possible D gene (5 bases). This CDR3 comprises 14 residues. Trimming took 5 bases from V and 2 from J, leaving 11 bases between them. Germline CDR1 reads MDHEN; CDR2 reads SYDVKM. The CDR3 reads CASSQGLFTDTQYF. CDR3 bases: TGTGCCAGCAGTCAAGGACTCTTCACAGATACGCAGTATTTT.

This clonotype was seen ten or more times. V is TRBV6-1 and J is TRBJ2-5; no clear D gene. The V end was cut by 5 bases, the J end by 4 bases, with 14 bases between. The CDR3 is made up of 14 amino acids. The germline V gene has CDR1 MNHNS and CDR2 SASEGT. CDR3 loop: CASSFSMARETQYF. In nucleotides, the CDR3 is TGTGCCAGCAGTTTCAGCATGGCACGAGAGACCCAGTACTTC.

The chain joins TRBV4-1 to TRBJ2-5; 10 bases fit TRBD2. Germline V gene sequence: CDR1 MGHRA, CDR2 YSYEKL. After removal of 2 bases from V and 5 bases from J, the junction contained 14 bases not matched to a gene. This CDR3 contains 18 residues. The CDR3: CASSQQGLAGVWGETQYF. CDR3 nucleotide sequence: TGCGCCAGCAGCCAACAGGGGCTAGCGGGGGTCTGGGGGGAGACCCAGTACTTC.

CDR3 sequence (DNA): TGTGCCAGCAGCTCGACAGGGAATGGGGCCGGGGAGCTGTTTTTT. Protein sequence: CASSSTGNGAGELFF. This chain uses TRBV7-3 with TRBJ2-2; 7 bases map to TRBD1. The CDR3 runs to 15 residues. Germline loops: CDR1 SGHTA, CDR2 FQGTGA. The V and J ends lost 4 bases and 6 bases, in that order; junction bases with no gene match: 8.

This clonotype occurred many times. The V gene is TRBV5-6, the J gene TRBJ1-2; no firm D call. Germline CDR1 reads SGHDT; CDR2 reads YYEEEE. This CDR3 is built from 14 residues. The germline V and J ends were trimmed by 4 bases and 2 bases, with 12 bases remaining between them. CDR3 coding DNA: TGTGCCAGCAGCCCGGGCGATGGGAACTATGGCTACACCTTC. It translates to CASSPGDGNYGYTF.

In this sample, this clonotype turned up a few times. The rearrangement uses TRBV19 and TRBJ2-5; 10 nucleotides align to TRBD1. The CDR3 is made up of 15 amino acids. Germline V gene sequence: CDR1 LNHDA, CDR2 SQIVND (reference sequence). V shed 6 bases and J 4 bases; nucleotides not matched to a gene: 8. The CDR3 region has the DNA TGTGCCAGTAGGGGGGGACAGGGGAAGGGAGAGACCCAGTACTTC. Protein: CASRGGQGKGETQYF.

The V gene is TRBV5-1, the J gene TRBJ2-5; TRBD2 matches 13 bases. The CDR3 is made up of 13 amino acids. Unmatched junction bases numbered 0, after V lost 3 bases and J lost 7 bases. Germline CDR1 reads SGHRS; CDR2 reads YFSETQ. CDR3 nucleotide sequence: TGCGCCAGCAGCTGGACTAGCGGGGGGACCCAGTACTTC. Its translation: CASSWTSGGTQYF.

The V gene is TRBV20-1, the J gene TRBJ2-3, with 9 bases identical to TRBD2. V was clipped by 6 bases and J by 4 bases; unmatched bases: 14. There are 16 residues in the CDR3. Germline V CDR1 and CDR2: DFQATT, SNEGSKA (reference sequence). CDR3 sequence reads: CSAKRLRGGPSDTQYF. CDR3 nucleotide sequence: TGCAGTGCCAAGCGTTTGCGGGGGGGCCCATCAGATACGCAGTATTTT.

This clonotype was found a few times. V is TRBV24-1 and J is TRBJ1-3, with TRBD1 matching over 8 bases. Losses at the gene ends were 7 bases for V and 3 bases for J; bases not matched to a gene: 10. In germline, CDR1 is KGHDR, CDR2 SFDVKD. The CDR3 is 16 residues long. The CDR3 nucleotides read TGTGCCACCAGGGGTCAACAGGGGGGGGATGGAAACACCATATATTTT. Its translation is CATRGQQGGDGNTIYF.

This clonotype was detected many times. The V and J genes are TRBV7-9 and TRBJ1-2, with 8 nucleotides matching TRBD1. Per the germline V gene, CDR1 is SEHNR and CDR2 is FQNEAQ (reference sequence). V lost 3 bases to trimming and J lost 3 bases; unmatched junction nucleotides: 6. CDR3 length: 15 amino acids. The CDR3: CASSFPGGGDYGYTF. CDR3 bases: TGTGCCAGCAGCTTCCCAGGGGGCGGCGACTATGGCTACACCTTC. The entire variable domain, with the rest obtained from reference TRBV7-9 and TRBJ1-2, is as follows: DTGVSQNPRHKITKRGQNVTFRCDPISEHNRLYWYRQTLGQGPEFLTYFQNEAQLEKSRLLSDRFSAERPKGSFSTLEIQRTEQGDSAMYLCASSFPGGGDYGYTFGSGTRLTVV.